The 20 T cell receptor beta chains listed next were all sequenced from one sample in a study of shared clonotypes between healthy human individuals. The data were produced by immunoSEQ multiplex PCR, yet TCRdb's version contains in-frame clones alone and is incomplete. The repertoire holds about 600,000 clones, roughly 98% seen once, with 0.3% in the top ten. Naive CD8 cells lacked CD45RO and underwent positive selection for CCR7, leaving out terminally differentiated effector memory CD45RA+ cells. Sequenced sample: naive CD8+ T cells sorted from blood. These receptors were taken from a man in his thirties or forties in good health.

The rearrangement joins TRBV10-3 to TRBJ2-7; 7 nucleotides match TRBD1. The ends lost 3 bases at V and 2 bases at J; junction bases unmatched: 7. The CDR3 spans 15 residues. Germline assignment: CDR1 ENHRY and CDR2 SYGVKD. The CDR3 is CAISDNPTGTYEQYF. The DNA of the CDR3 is TGTGCCATCAGTGACAACCCGACAGGGACCTACGAGCAGTACTTC.

This CDR3 reads CASIGVRDSNTDTQYF. Written as DNA, the CDR3 is TGTGCCAGCATCGGGGTAAGGGACAGTAACACAGATACGCAGTATTTT. The chain couples TRBV7-9 to TRBJ2-3, with 7 bases lining up with TRBD1. The CDR3 extends over 16 amino acids. V lost 7 bases and J lost 2; bases outside the gene matches: 12. CDR1 and CDR2 (germline): SEHNR, FQNEAQ (reference sequence).

Written as DNA, the CDR3 is TGTGCCAGCAGTCAACTGGAAGATACGCAGTATTTT. This translates into CASSQLEDTQYF. The chain combines TRBV27 with TRBJ2-3; D is unresolved. The CDR3 has 12 amino acids. Germline V lookup: CDR1 MNHEY, CDR2 SMNVEV (reference sequence). The ends were cut back, 5 bases at V and 5 bases at J, with 8 bases in the middle.

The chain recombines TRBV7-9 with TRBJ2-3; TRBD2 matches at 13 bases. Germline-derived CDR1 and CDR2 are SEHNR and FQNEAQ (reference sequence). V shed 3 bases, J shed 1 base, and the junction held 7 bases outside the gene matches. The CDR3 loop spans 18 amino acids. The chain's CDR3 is CASSLRLAGGWGTDTQYF. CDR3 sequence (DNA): TGTGCCAGCAGCTTGAGACTAGCGGGAGGATGGGGCACAGATACGCAGTATTTT.

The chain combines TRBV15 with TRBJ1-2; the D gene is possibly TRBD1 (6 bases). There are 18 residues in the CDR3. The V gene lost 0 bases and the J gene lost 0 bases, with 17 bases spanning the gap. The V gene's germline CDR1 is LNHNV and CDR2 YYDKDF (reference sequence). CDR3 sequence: CATSRDRRGAGANYGYTF. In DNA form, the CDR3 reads TGTGCCACCAGCAGAGATCGCAGGGGCGCGGGAGCTAACTATGGCTACACCTTC.

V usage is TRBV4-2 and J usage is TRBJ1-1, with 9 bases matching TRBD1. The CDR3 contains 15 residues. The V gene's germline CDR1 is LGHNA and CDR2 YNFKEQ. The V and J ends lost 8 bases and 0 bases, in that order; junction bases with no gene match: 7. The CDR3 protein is CASHPGQGMNTEAFF. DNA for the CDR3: TGTGCCAGCCACCCGGGACAGGGAATGAACACTGAAGCTTTCTTT.

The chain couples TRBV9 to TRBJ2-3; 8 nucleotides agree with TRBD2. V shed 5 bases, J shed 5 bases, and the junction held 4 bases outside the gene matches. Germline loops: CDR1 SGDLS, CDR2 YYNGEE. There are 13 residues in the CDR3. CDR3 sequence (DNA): TGTGCCAGCAGTGGGACTAGGAAAGATACGCAGTATTTT. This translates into CASSGTRKDTQYF.

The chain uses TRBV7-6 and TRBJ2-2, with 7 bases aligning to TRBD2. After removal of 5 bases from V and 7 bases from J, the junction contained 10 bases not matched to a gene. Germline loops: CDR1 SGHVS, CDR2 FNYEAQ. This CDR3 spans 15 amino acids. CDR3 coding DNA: TGTGCCAGCAGCCCAAGCGCGGGAGTCGGCGGGGAGCTGTTTTTT. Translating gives CASSPSAGVGGELFF.

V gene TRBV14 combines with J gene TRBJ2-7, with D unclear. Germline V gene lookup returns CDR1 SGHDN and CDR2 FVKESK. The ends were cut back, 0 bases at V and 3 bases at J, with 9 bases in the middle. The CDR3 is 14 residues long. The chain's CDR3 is CASSQDSFGYEQYF. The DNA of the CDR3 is TGTGCCAGCAGCCAAGACAGTTTCGGCTACGAGCAGTACTTC.

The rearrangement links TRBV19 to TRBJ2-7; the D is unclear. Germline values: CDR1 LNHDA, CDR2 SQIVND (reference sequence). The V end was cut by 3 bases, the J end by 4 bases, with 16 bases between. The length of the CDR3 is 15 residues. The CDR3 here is CASSISVGASYEQYF. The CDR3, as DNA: TGTGCCAGTAGTATCTCCGTGGGCGCCAGTTACGAGCAGTACTTC.

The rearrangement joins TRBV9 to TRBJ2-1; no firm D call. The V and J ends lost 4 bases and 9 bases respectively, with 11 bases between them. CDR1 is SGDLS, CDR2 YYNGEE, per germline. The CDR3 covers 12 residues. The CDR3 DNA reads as TGTGCCAGCAGCCCTCAGGAGATTGAGCAGTTCTTC. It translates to CASSPQEIEQFF.

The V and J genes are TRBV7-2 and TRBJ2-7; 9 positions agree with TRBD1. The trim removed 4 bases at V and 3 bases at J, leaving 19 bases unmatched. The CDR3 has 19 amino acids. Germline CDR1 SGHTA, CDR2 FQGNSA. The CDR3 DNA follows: TGTGCCAGCAGCTCCGGCCCATACTTCCTTAGGGACAGGGACTACGAGCAGTACTTC. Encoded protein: CASSSGPYFLRDRDYEQYF.

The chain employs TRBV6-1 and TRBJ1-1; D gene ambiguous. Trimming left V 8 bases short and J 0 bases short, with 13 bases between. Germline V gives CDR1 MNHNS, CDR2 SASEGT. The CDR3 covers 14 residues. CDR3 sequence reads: CASAGRVMNTEAFF. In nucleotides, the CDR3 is TGTGCCAGCGCCGGGAGAGTTATGAACACTGAAGCTTTCTTT.

The CDR3 reads CASSTDRVSEQYF. CDR3 coding DNA: TGCGCCAGCAGTACGGACAGGGTGAGTGAGCAGTACTTC. J is TRBJ2-7 and V is TRBV10-2, with 8 positions matching TRBD1. There are 13 residues in the CDR3. Losses at the gene ends were 5 bases for V and 7 bases for J; bases not matched to a gene: 7. Germline CDR1 WSHSY, CDR2 SAAADI.

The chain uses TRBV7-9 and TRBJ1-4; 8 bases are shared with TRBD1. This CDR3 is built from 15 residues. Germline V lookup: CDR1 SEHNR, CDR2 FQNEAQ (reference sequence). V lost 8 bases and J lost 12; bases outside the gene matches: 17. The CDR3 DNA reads TGTGCCAGCTTCGATCCACGAAAACAGGGGGGAGAACTGTTTTTT. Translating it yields CASFDPRKQGGELFF.

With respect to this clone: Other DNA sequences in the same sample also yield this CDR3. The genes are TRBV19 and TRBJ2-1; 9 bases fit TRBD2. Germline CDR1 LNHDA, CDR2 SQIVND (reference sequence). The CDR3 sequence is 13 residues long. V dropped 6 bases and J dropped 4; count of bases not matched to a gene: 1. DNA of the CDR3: TGTGCCAGTAGCACTAGCGGGTACAATGAGCAGTTCTTC. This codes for CASSTSGYNEQFF. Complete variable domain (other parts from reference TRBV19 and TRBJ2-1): DGGITQSPKYLFRKEGQNVTLSCEQNLNHDAMYWYRQDPGQGLRLIYYSQIVNDFQKGDIAEGYSVSREKKESFPLTVTSAQKNPTAFYLCASSTSGYNEQFFGPGTRLTVL.

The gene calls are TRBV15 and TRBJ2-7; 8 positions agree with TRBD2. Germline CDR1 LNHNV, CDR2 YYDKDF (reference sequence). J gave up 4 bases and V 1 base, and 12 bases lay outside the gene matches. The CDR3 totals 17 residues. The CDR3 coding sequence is TGTGCCACCAGCAGAGTCCCTATACCGGGAGGGGAATACGAGCAGTACTTC. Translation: CATSRVPIPGGEYEQYF.

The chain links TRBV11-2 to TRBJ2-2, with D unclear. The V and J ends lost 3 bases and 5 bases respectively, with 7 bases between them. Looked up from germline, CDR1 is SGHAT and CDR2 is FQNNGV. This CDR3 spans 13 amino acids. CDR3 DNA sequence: TGTGCCAGCAGCTTGGCTAGAACCGGGGAGCTGTTTTTT. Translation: CASSLARTGELFF.

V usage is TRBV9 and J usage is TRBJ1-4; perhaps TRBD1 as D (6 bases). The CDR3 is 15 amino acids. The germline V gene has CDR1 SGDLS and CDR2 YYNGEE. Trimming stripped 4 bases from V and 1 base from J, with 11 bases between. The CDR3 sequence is CASSPPGQTNEKLFF. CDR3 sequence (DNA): TGTGCCAGCAGCCCGCCGGGACAAACTAATGAAAAACTGTTTTTT.

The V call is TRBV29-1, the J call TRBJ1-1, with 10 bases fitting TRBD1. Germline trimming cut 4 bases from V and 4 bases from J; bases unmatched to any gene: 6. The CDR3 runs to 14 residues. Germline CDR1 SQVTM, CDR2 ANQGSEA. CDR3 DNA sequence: TGCAGCGTTGGATTGACAGGGGGCATCACTGAAGCTTTCTTT. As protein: CSVGLTGGITEAFF.